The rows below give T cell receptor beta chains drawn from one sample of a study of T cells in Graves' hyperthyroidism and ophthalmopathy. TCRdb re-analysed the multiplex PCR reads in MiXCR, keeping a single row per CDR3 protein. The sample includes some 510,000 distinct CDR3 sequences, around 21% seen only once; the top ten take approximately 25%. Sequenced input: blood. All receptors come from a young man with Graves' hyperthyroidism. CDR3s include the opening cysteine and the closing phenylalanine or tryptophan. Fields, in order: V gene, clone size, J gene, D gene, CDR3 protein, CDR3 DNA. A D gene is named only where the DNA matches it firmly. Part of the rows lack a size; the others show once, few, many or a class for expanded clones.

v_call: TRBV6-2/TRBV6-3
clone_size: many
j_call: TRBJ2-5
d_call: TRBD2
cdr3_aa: CASKIAGGSIETQYF
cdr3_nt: TGTGCCAGCAAAATAGCGGGGGGGAGTATTGAGACCCAGTACTTC

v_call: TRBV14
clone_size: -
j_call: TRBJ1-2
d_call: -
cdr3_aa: CASSQDFGMYGYTF
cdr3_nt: TGTGCCAGCAGCCAAGATTTTGGAATGTATGGCTACACCTTC

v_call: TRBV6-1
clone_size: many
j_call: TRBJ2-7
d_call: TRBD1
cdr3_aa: CASSENPTGSDEQYF
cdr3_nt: TGTGCCAGCAGTGAAAACCCGACAGGGAGTGACGAGCAGTACTTC

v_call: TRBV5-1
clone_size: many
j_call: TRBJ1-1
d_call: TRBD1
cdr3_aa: CASRKSGGSTEAFF
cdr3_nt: TGCGCCAGCAGGAAGTCAGGGGGGTCCACTGAAGCTTTCTTT

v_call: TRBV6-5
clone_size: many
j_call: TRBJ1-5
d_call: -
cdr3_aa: CASSPRGGINQPQHF
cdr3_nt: TGTGCCAGCAGTCCAAGGGGGGGGATTAATCAGCCCCAGCATTTT

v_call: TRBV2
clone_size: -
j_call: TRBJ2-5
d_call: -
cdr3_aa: CASSERASSETQYF
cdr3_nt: TGTGCCAGCAGTGAACGGGCAAGTTCAGAGACCCAGTACTTC

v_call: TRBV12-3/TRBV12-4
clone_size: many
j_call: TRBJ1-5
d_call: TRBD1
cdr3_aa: CASKKRGQGLNSNQPQHF
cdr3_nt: TGTGCCAGCAAAAAAAGGGGACAGGGCTTAAACAGCAATCAGCCCCAGCATTTT

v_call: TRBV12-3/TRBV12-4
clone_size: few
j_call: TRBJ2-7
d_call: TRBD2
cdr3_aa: CASSLAPLAGYEQYF
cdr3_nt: TGTGCCAGCAGTTTAGCGCCCCTAGCGGGCTACGAGCAGTACTTC

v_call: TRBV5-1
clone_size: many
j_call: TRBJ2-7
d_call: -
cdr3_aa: CASSGGAAYEQYF
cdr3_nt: TGCGCCAGCAGCGGGGGGGCCGCCTACGAGCAGTACTTC

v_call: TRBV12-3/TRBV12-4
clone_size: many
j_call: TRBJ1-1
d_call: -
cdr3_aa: CASSLMGEPEAFF
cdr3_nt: TGTGCCAGCAGTTTAATGGGGGAACCTGAAGCTTTCTTT

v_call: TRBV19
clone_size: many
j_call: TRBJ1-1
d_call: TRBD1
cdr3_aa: CASSVRTGGAKYEAFF
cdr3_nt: TGTGCCAGTAGTGTAAGGACAGGGGGCGCGAAATATGAAGCTTTCTTT

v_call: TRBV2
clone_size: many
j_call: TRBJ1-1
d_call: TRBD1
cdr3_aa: CASSPYRGDTEAFF
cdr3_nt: TGTGCCAGCAGTCCTTACAGGGGGGATACTGAAGCTTTCTTT

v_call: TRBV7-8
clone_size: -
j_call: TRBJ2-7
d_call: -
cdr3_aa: CASSLPPGVNEQYF
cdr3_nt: TGTGCCAGCAGCCTACCCCCAGGCGTGAACGAGCAGTACTTC

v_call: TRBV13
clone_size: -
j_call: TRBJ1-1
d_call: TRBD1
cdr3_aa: CASSSQGTATNTEAFF
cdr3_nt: TGTGCCAGCAGCTCCCAGGGGACAGCTACGAACACTGAAGCTTTCTTT

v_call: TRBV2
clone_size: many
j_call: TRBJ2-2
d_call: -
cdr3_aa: CASSEYVGAGELFF
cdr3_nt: TGTGCCAGCAGTGAATACGTCGGGGCCGGGGAGCTGTTTTTT

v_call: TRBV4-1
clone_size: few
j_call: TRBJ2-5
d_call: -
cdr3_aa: CASSQARGHRQETQYF
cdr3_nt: TGCGCCAGCAGCCAAGCCCGCGGGCACCGGCAAGAGACCCAGTACTTC

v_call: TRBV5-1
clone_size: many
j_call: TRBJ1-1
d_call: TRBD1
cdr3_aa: CASSSTGEGYEAFF
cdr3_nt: TGCGCCAGCAGTTCCACAGGGGAAGGATACGAAGCTTTCTTT

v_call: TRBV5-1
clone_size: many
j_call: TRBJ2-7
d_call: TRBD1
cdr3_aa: CASRTGQGHYEQYF
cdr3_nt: TGCGCCAGCAGGACGGGACAGGGCCATTACGAGCAGTACTTC

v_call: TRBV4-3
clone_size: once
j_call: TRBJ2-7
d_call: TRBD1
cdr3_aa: CASSQEARYGGQGKGDYEQYF
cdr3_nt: TGCGCCAGCAGCCAAGAAGCCCGGTATGGGGGACAGGGGAAAGGGGACTACGAGCAGTACTTC

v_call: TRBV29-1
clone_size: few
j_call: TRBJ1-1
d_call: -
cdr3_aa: CSVRETNTLGMNTEAFF
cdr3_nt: TGCAGCGTCCGTGAGACAAACACCTTAGGAATGAACACTGAAGCTTTCTTT

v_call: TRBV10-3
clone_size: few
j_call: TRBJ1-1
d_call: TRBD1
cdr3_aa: CAIRPRDRGDTEAFF
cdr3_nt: TGTGCCATCAGACCCCGGGACAGGGGCGACACTGAAGCTTTCTTT

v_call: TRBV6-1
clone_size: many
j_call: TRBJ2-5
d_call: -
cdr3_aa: CASSAFMYQETQYF
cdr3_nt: TGTGCCAGCAGTGCCTTCATGTACCAAGAGACCCAGTACTTC

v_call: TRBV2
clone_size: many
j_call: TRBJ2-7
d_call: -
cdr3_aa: CASSESLANEQYF
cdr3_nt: TGTGCCAGCAGTGAATCCCTAGCAAACGAGCAGTACTTC

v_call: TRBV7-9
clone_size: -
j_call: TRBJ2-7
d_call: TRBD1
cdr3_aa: CASRPGTGLHEQYF
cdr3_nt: TGTGCCAGCAGACCTGGGACAGGGCTTCACGAGCAGTACTTC

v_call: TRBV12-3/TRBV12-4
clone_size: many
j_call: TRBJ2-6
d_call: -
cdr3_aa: CASSPQTSGANVLTF
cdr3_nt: TGTGCCAGCAGCCCCCAGACCTCTGGGGCCAACGTCCTGACTTTC

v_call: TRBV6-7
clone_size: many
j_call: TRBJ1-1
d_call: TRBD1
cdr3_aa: CASSYSTGGPPNTEAFF
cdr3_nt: TGTGCCAGCAGTTACTCGACAGGGGGACCGCCGAACACTGAAGCTTTCTTT

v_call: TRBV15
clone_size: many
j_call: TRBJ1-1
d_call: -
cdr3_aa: CATGGGGVTEAFF
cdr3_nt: TGTGCCACAGGAGGAGGGGGGGTCACTGAAGCTTTCTTT

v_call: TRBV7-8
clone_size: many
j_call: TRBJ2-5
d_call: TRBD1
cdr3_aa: CASSLVDRGQETQYF
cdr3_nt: TGTGCCAGCAGCTTAGTCGACAGGGGGCAAGAGACCCAGTACTTC

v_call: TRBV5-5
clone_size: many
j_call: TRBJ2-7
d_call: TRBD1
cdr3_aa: CASSPWDRRREQYF
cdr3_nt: TGTGCCAGCAGCCCATGGGACAGAAGGCGAGAGCAGTACTTC

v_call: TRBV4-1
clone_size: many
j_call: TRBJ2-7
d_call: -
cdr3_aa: CASSHLLRTAQDEQYF
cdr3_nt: TGCGCCAGCAGCCATTTATTACGGACAGCCCAGGACGAGCAGTACTTC

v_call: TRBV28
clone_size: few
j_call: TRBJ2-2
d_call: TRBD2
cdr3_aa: CASSRLATRTGELFF
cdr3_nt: TGTGCCAGCAGCCGACTAGCGACTCGGACCGGGGAGCTGTTTTTT

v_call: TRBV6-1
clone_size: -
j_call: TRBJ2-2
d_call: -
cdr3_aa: CASRPGSTNTGELFF
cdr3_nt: TGTGCCAGCCGCCCGGGGAGCACTAACACCGGGGAGCTGTTTTTT

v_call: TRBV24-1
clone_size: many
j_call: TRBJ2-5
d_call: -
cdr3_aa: CATSRPGQQETQYF
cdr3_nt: TGTGCCACCAGCCGACCGGGACAACAAGAGACCCAGTACTTC

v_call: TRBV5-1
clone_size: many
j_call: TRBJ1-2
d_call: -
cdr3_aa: CASSLDVVLYGYTF
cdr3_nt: TGCGCCAGCAGCTTGGATGTCGTTCTCTATGGCTACACCTTC

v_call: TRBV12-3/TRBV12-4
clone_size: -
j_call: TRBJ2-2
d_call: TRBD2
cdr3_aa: CASTLGLAGTGELFF
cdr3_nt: TGTGCCAGCACCCTAGGACTAGCGGGCACCGGGGAGCTGTTTTTT

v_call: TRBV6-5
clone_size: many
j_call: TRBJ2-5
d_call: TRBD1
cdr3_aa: CASKKPETGESETQYF
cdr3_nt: TGTGCCAGCAAAAAGCCAGAGACAGGGGAGTCGGAGACCCAGTACTTC

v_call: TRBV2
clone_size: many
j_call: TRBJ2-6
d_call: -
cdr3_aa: CASSGVGPGANVLTF
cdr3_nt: TGTGCCAGCAGTGGTGTCGGTCCCGGGGCCAACGTCCTGACTTTC

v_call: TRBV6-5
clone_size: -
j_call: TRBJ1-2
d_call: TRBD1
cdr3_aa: CASSSEGATGLNGYTF
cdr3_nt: TGTGCCAGCAGTTCCGAAGGGGCGACAGGGTTAAATGGCTACACCTTC

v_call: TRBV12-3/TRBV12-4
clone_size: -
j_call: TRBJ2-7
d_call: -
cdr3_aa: CASRQGSFIEQYF
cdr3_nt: TGTGCCAGCAGACAGGGCTCTTTCATCGAGCAGTACTTC

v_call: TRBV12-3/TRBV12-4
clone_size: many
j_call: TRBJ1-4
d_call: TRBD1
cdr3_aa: CASSFVGQGGVLFF
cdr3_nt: TGTGCCAGCAGTTTCGTCGGCCAGGGGGGCGTTCTGTTTTTT

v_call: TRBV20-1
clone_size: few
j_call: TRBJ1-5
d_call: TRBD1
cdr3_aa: CSASSPGTDHQPQHF
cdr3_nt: TGCAGTGCTAGTTCTCCGGGGACAGACCATCAGCCCCAGCATTTT

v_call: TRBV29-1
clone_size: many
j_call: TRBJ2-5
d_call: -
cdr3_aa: CSVVPPQETQYF
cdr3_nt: TGCAGCGTTGTTCCACCGCAGGAGACCCAGTACTTC

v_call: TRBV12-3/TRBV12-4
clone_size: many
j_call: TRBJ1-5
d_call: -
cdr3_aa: CASSPNFRNQPQHF
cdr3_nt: TGTGCCAGCAGTCCCAATTTTCGGAATCAGCCCCAGCATTTT

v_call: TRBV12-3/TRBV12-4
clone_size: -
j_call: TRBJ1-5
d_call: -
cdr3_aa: CASSLAGEVQPQHF
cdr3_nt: TGTGCCAGCAGTTTAGCAGGGGAGGTTCAGCCCCAGCATTTT

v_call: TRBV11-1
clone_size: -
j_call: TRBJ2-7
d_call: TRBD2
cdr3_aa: CASSLYPRAGGSSYEQYF
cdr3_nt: TGTGCCAGCAGCTTATATCCAAGAGCGGGGGGGAGCTCCTACGAGCAGTACTTC

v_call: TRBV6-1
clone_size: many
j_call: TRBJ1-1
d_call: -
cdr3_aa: CASSWASNTEAFF
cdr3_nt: TGTGCCAGCAGCTGGGCTTCGAACACTGAAGCTTTCTTT

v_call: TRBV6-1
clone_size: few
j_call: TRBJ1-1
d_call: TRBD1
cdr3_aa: CASSEAGRGVATEAFF
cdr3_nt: TGTGCCAGCAGTGAAGCTGGCAGGGGGGTTGCCACTGAAGCTTTCTTT

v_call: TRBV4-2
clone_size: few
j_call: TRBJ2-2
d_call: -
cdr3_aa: CASSQDRYSNTGELFF
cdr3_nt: TGTGCCAGCAGCCAAGATCGCTACTCGAACACCGGGGAGCTGTTTTTT

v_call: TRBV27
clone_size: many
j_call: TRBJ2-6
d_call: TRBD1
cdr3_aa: CASSLAGQGSSGANVLTF
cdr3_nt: TGTGCCAGCAGTTTGGCGGGACAGGGTTCCTCTGGGGCCAACGTCCTGACTTTC

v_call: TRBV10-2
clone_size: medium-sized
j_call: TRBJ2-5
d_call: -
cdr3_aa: CASNSLGSAQYF
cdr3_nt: TGCGCCAGTAATAGCCTGGGTTCGGCCCAGTACTTC

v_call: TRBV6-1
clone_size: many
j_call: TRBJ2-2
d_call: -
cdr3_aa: CASSEGGSGELFF
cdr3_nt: TGTGCCAGCAGTGAGGGGGGTAGCGGGGAGCTGTTTTTT

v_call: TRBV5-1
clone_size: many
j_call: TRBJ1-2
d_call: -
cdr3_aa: CASSLRGSNYGYTF
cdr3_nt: TGCGCCAGCAGCTTGAGAGGCAGTAACTATGGCTACACCTTC

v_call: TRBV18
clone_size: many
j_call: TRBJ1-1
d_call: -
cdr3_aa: CASSPVPTEAFF
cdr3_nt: TGTGCCAGCTCACCTGTGCCCACTGAAGCTTTCTTT